This entry concerns a single TCR beta chain. Its antigen is unknown. Some clones are missing from TCRdb's copy, which holds only in-frame ones; the method was immunoSEQ multiplex PCR. The data show over 150,000 clones, about nine tenths seen once. Germline V gives CDR1 MNHEY, CDR2 SVGAGI. The V gene lost 10 bases and the J gene lost 7 bases, with 16 bases spanning the gap. The CDR3 runs to 12 residues. The entry originates in a study of cytomegalovirus exposure and HLA in healthy donors. Study conclusions and caveats: There were some public TCRs occurring in many donors, but most TCR sequences were rare. Reports described diagnosis of cytomegalovirus status by the classifier as highly specific and sensitive. Specificity of three CMV-associated chains for CMV antigens was verified in vitro.

Donors came from a validation cohort of over a hundred subjects, distinct from the first 666-subject cohort. Sequenced: PBMCs. This sequence originates from a woman in her twenties or thirties in good health and CMV-seronegative. This sequence joins TRBV6-5 and TRBJ1-1; the D gene is possibly TRBD1 (5 bases). The CDR3 loop reads CATGTRGGEAFF. The CDR3 nucleotides read TGTGCCACAGGGACGCGGGGCGGTGAAGCTTTCTTT.